The clone carrying this TCR beta chain was detected many times. What it binds is not known. The record originates from a study of blood T cells in healthy people across ages. Overall study context: Template switching recovered approximately one barcoded beta molecule for every two T cells.

Peripheral blood was drawn, ten milliliters per donor. For the second PCR, which ran for roughly 6 to 12 cycles, a sample-barcoded 5' primer and a J-beta primer mix were used. TCRdb analysed the 5' RACE reads with MiXCR anew, one entry per CDR3 protein. Among fewer than 950,000 distinct CDR3 sequences listed, 30% to 45% were seen once. V lost 0 bases and J 5 bases, leaving 18 bases between the germline ends. The length of the CDR3 is 17 residues. In germline, CDR1 is SGHAT, CDR2 FQNNGV. Study-level points and caveats: Donor CMV infection status was unknown, possibly confounding age-related changes in expanded clonotypes. Percentage of naive T cells showed a strong correlation with TCR beta diversity.

This receptor was identified in a man aged 18 to 35 in good health. The rearrangement links TRBV11-2 to TRBJ2-3; D perhaps matches TRBD2 (5 bases). The specimen sequenced was blood. The CDR3: CASSLDRRPTGGDTQYF. CDR3 DNA: TGTGCCAGCAGCTTAGACCGTCGCCCAACCGGAGGAGATACGCAGTATTTT.